The 32 T cell receptor beta chains presented below share a single source sample, sequenced in a study of shared clonotypes between healthy human individuals. Repertoires were generated with immunoSEQ multiplex PCR, while TCRdb's copy carries only in-frame clones and drops some. The table lists about half a million clones, over 70% of them singletons, with roughly 13% in the top ten. The sequencing sample was made of PBMCs. The receptors shown here come from a woman aged 40 to 50 in good health. Some clones in this sample may be carry-over from other donors' samples.

V gene TRBV7-9 combines with J gene TRBJ2-7; D is ambiguous. There are 13 residues in the CDR3. CDR1 is SEHNR and CDR2 is FQNEAQ in the germline V gene (reference sequence). V lost 3 bases and J 5 bases, leaving 11 bases between the germline ends. The CDR3 DNA sequence: TGTGCCAGCAGCTTGGGAACGCAGAACGAGCAGTACTTC. It specifies CASSLGTQNEQYF.

The rearrangement uses TRBV6-1 and TRBJ1-1, with TRBD1 identical over 8 bases. With V trimmed by 6 bases and J by 10 bases, 4 bases remained unmatched. This CDR3 is 11 amino acids long. Germline values: CDR1 MNHNS, CDR2 SASEGT. CDR3 region: CASRYRGVAFF. The CDR3, as DNA: TGTGCCAGCAGGTACAGGGGGGTAGCTTTCTTT.

This sequence joins TRBV9 and TRBJ2-1, with 8 bases identical to TRBD2. The CDR3 totals 15 residues. Germline CDR1 SGDLS, CDR2 YYNGEE. The V and J ends lost 4 bases and 3 bases, in that order; junction bases with no gene match: 6. The CDR3 bases are TGTGCCAGCAGCTTTTCCGGGACTAGCTACAATGAGCAGTTCTTC. It is translated as CASSFSGTSYNEQFF.

V and J are TRBV7-9 and TRBJ1-3, with D tentatively TRBD1 (5 bases). Germline lookup yields CDR1 SEHNR and CDR2 FQNEAQ (reference sequence). This CDR3 region has 15 residues. Trimming left V 5 bases short and J 0 bases short, with 11 bases between. CDR3 residues: CASSAGPSSGNTIYF. CDR3 coding DNA: TGTGCCAGCAGCGCGGGACCGAGCTCTGGAAACACCATATATTTT.

Of note for this clone: Different DNA sequences within this sample yield the same CDR3. The chain carries TRBV7-2 and TRBJ2-7; 11 nucleotides align to TRBD2. CDR1 SGHTA and CDR2 FQGNSA come from the germline V gene. The length of the CDR3 is 15 residues. After removal of 2 bases from V and 3 bases from J, the junction contained 3 bases not matched to a gene. The CDR3 loop is CASSLQTSGSYEQYF. The CDR3 DNA reads TGTGCCAGCAGCTTACAAACTAGCGGGAGCTACGAGCAGTACTTC.

This clone was observed a single time. V and J are TRBV18 and TRBJ1-4; D gene uncertain. Trimming pared 3 bases from V and 8 bases from J, leaving 16 bases between. CDR3 size: 15 residues. Germline V gene lookup returns CDR1 KGHSH and CDR2 LQKENI. This chain's CDR3 is CASSPIWAKGEKLFF. In nucleotides, the CDR3 is TGTGCCAGCTCACCCATCTGGGCGAAGGGCGAAAAACTGTTTTTT.

This chain links TRBV28 with TRBJ2-7; the D gene is possibly TRBD1 (5 bases). The CDR3 runs to 15 residues. Germline loops: CDR1 MDHEN, CDR2 SYDVKM. Trimming removed 6 bases at V and 4 bases at J, with 19 bases between. Here the CDR3 DNA reads TGTGCCAGCAGCTCATTACCAGGGTTCCATTACGAGCAGTACTTC. Its translation is CASSSLPGFHYEQYF.

CDR3 region: CAWGPGLADNEQFF. CDR3 DNA: TGTGCCTGGGGGCCGGGACTAGCGGACAATGAGCAGTTCTTC. V usage is TRBV30 and J usage is TRBJ2-1, with 11 bases fitting TRBD2. This CDR3 has 14 amino acids. Trimming removed 5 bases from V and 5 bases from J; junction bases left unmatched: 5. Germline CDR1 and CDR2: GTSNPN and SVGIG (reference sequence).

In regard to this clone: A far larger clone is a single base away, which makes a read error likely. The chain links TRBV28 to TRBJ1-5, with D tentatively TRBD2 (6 bases). The J call may be wrong; the DNA end is better matched by TRBJ2-3. Germline V gene lookup returns CDR1 MDHEN and CDR2 SYDVKM. CDR3 size: 16 residues. CDR3 sequence: CASGRGELGRNQPQYF. CDR3 bases: TGTGCCAGCGGGCGGGGAGAGCTGGGGCGAAATCAGCCCCAGTATTTT.

About this clone itself: The junction departs from germline at one end; a sequencing error may be responsible. DNA of the CDR3: TGTGCCACCAGCAGAGATAGGGCAATTACACAATGGTTT. Translation gives CATSRDRAITQWF. This chain uses TRBV15 with TRBJ1-1; no clear D. Germline CDR1 reads LNHNV; CDR2 reads YYDKDF (reference sequence). This CDR3 has 13 amino acids.

This clone was seen ten or more times. Other DNA sequences in this specimen translate into the identical CDR3. V and J are TRBV7-2 and TRBJ1-3; D not certain. Trimming took off 0 bases at V and 2 bases at J, with 5 bases between the two ends. Germline-derived CDR1 and CDR2 are SGHTA and FQGNSA. The CDR3 is made up of 14 amino acids. The CDR3 loop reads CASSLAGTGNTIYF. The CDR3 DNA sequence: TGTGCCAGCAGCTTAGCCGGAACTGGAAACACCATATATTTT.

The chain employs TRBV2 and TRBJ1-2; the D gene is possibly TRBD1 (6 bases). Trimming shortened V by 6 bases and J by 0 bases, and 14 bases separated the two germline ends. The CDR3 is 15 amino acids. Germline values: CDR1 SNHLY, CDR2 FYNNEI. Here the CDR3 reads CASRSNTGTNYGYTF. The CDR3 bases are TGTGCCAGCAGGTCGAATACAGGGACTAACTATGGCTACACCTTC.

This clone was counted a few times. The genes are TRBV28 and TRBJ1-2; 11 bases line up with TRBD1. Germline V gene lookup returns CDR1 MDHEN and CDR2 SYDVKM. The CDR3 length is 13 residues. CDR3 sequence (DNA): TGTGGGTCGGGACAGGGGGGATTCTATGGCTACACCTTC. Translating gives CGSGQGGFYGYTF.

J is TRBJ2-7 and V is TRBV2, with TRBD2 as a possible D gene (7 bases). The germline V gene has CDR1 SNHLY and CDR2 FYNNEI. Trimming cost V 4 bases and J 10 bases, with 17 bases left between them. CDR3 length: 13 residues. CDR3 residues: CASSGIPRGAQYF. The CDR3 bases are TGTGCCAGCAGTGGAATCCCCCGGGGGGCCCAGTACTTC.

This clone was detected many times. Distinct nucleotide sequences in the sample also encode this CDR3. This chain links TRBV30 with TRBJ2-5; D unclear. Trimming shortened V by 7 bases and J by 11 bases, and 11 bases separated the two germline ends. The CDR3 consists of 9 residues. Germline lookup yields CDR1 GTSNPN and CDR2 SVGIG (reference sequence). Here the CDR3 reads CAFRGVQYF. CDR3 in DNA: TGTGCCTTCCGTGGTGTGCAGTACTTC.

Of note for this clone: It is likely a read error: a sequence one base away is far more abundant. This chain joins TRBV10-3 and TRBJ2-2; TRBD1 matches at 7 bases. The CDR3 runs to 15 residues. The germline gives CDR1 ENHRY, CDR2 SYGVKD. CDR3: CDISEGTANTGELFF. The CDR3 bases are TGTGACATCAGTGAGGGGACAGCGAACACCGGGGAGCTGTTTTTT.

This clone came up many times. Different DNA sequences within this sample yield the same CDR3. The chain is built from TRBV19 and TRBJ1-2; 7 bases map to TRBD1. Per the germline V gene, CDR1 is LNHDA and CDR2 is SQIVND (reference sequence). Trimming removed 4 bases from V and 9 bases from J; junction bases left unmatched: 8. The CDR3 is 13 amino acids. In DNA, the CDR3 is TGTGCCAGTAGTAACCTTGACAGGGTGAGCTACACCTTC. Residues: CASSNLDRVSYTF.

The rearrangement joins TRBV21-1 to TRBJ2-3; the D call of TRBD2 is as the table states it, not checked on the DNA. TRBV21-1 is a listed pseudogene. The CDR3 is 14 amino acids. CDR3 in amino acids: CARALGLRTDTQYF. In nucleotides, the CDR3 is TGTGCCAGAGCCCTTGGACTCCGCACAGATACGCAGTATTTT.

This clone was seen many times. The chain links TRBV29-1 to TRBJ1-2, with TRBD1 matching over 7 bases. Germline V gene sequence: CDR1 SQVTM, CDR2 ANQGSEA. V was clipped by 6 bases and J by 3 bases; unmatched bases: 7. The CDR3 has 13 residues. In DNA form, the CDR3 reads TGCAGCGTACAGACAGGGAATCACTATGGCTACACCTTC. Protein sequence: CSVQTGNHYGYTF. Supplemented by reference TRBV29-1 and TRBJ1-2, the full variable domain reads SAVISQKPSRDICQRGTSLTIQCQVDSQVTMMFWYRQQPGQSLTLIATANQGSEATYESGFVIDKFPISRPNLTFSTLTVSNMSPEDSSIYLCSVQTGNHYGYTFGSGTRLTVV.

This clone occurred once. The chain employs TRBV28 and TRBJ2-7; 8 nucleotides line up with TRBD1. V lost 8 bases to trimming and J lost 7 bases; unmatched junction nucleotides: 10. The CDR3 spans 13 residues. Germline lookup yields CDR1 MDHEN and CDR2 SYDVKM. CDR3 region: CASRGQGSKEQYF. The CDR3 DNA follows: TGTGCCAGCCGAGGACAGGGTTCGAAGGAGCAGTACTTC.

Worth noting for this clone: This likely stems from a read error, as it lies one base from a far larger clone. Other DNA sequences in the sample encode the same CDR3. The genes are TRBV10-2 and TRBJ1-5; D is undetermined. CDR1 and CDR2 (germline): WSHSY, SAAADI. CDR3 length: 12 residues. CDR3 sequence (DNA): TGCGCCAGTAGTGACCACAGACAGCCCCAGCATTTT. Translating gives CASSDHRQPQHF.

About this clone itself: This likely stems from a read error, as it lies one base from a far larger clone. Other DNA sequences of this sample code for an identical CDR3. CDR3 sequence reads: CASSYGQDSYEQYF. The CDR3 DNA follows: TGTGCCAGCAGCTACGGACAGGACTCCTACGAGCAGTACTTC. The rearrangement uses TRBV6-5 and TRBJ2-7, with 7 bases identical to TRBD1. The CDR3 length is 14 residues. The junction had 5 bases not matched to a gene; V was cut back by 6 bases and J by 0 bases. Germline V gene data show CDR1 as MNHEY and CDR2 as SVGAGI.

This clone was counted a single time. Other DNA sequences in this specimen translate into the identical CDR3. This rearrangement joins TRBV29-1 to TRBJ2-1, with D unclear. V was clipped by 4 bases and J by 5 bases, with 3 bases between them. CDR3 size: 10 residues. From germline, CDR1 is SQVTM and CDR2 ANQGSEA. The CDR3 is CSVGDNEQFF. The DNA for the CDR3 is TGCAGCGTTGGCGACAATGAGCAGTTCTTC.

This sequence joins TRBV4-3 and TRBJ2-6, with D uncertain. V shed 3 bases and J shed 0 bases, with 6 bases lying between them. Germline-derived CDR1 and CDR2 are LGHNA and YSLEER. This CDR3 has 15 residues. CDR3 sequence reads: CASSQGLSGANVLTF. The CDR3 nucleotides read TGCGCCAGCAGCCAGGGCCTCTCTGGGGCCAACGTCCTGACTTTC.

To note about this clone: Only one base separates this from a far larger clonotype, so it likely reflects a read error. The same CDR3 arises from other DNA sequences in this sample as well. The chain is built from TRBV5-1 and TRBJ2-4; D perhaps matches TRBD2 (6 bases). V was pared by 5 bases and J by 8 bases, with 20 bases between. This CDR3 contains 15 residues. Germline V gene sequence: CDR1 SGHRS, CDR2 YFSETQ. CDR3 sequence: CASSLQDPGVDIQYF. The CDR3 DNA reads as TGCGCCAGCAGTTTGCAGGATCCGGGGGTGGACATTCAGTACTTC.

This clone was seen many times. At the DNA level, this CDR3 is encoded by other sequences in the same sample as well. The J gene is TRBJ2-1, the V gene TRBV5-1; 12 nucleotides match TRBD2. The germline CDR1 and CDR2 sequences are SGHRS and YFSETQ. CDR3 length equals 16 residues. With 4 bases clipped from V and 8 bases from J, the junction kept 10 bases outside the gene matches. This CDR3 reads CASSQSRLAGVDEQFF. CDR3 coding DNA: TGCGCCAGCAGCCAATCCCGACTAGCGGGAGTCGATGAGCAGTTCTTC.

The chain couples TRBV2 to TRBJ2-5, with 9 bases lining up with TRBD2. The CDR3 consists of 14 residues. Trimming removed 5 bases from V and 0 bases from J; junction bases left unmatched: 1. From germline, CDR1 is SNHLY and CDR2 FYNNEI. Here the CDR3 reads CASSTSGYQETQYF. The CDR3 coding sequence is TGTGCCAGCAGTACTAGCGGGTACCAAGAGACCCAGTACTTC.

This chain joins TRBV5-3 and TRBJ2-3; D is possibly TRBD1 or TRBD2 (6 bases each). TRBV5-3 is an ORF; its function is uncertain. V lost 3 bases and J lost 0, with 8 bases in between. This CDR3 region has 14 residues. CDR3 bases: TGTGCCAGAAGCTGGAGGGGGAGCACAGATACGCAGTATTTT. Protein: CARSWRGSTDTQYF.

The chain joins TRBV15 to TRBJ2-5, with a tentative D call TRBD2 (6 bases). V lost 0 bases and J 5 bases, leaving 16 bases between the germline ends. The CDR3 loop spans 16 amino acids. Germline CDR1 LNHNV, CDR2 YYDKDF (reference sequence). CDR3 loop: CATSRDRGSGSETQYF. CDR3 bases: TGTGCCACCAGCAGAGATCGGGGAAGCGGGTCGGAGACCCAGTACTTC. The full variable domain, rest sourced from reference TRBV15 and TRBJ2-5, is DAMVIQNPRYQVTQFGKPVTLSCSQTLNHNVMYWYQQKSSQAPKLLFHYYDKDFNNEADTPDNFQSRRPNTSFCFLDIRSPGLGDTAMYLCATSRDRGSGSETQYFGPGTRLLVL.

The V call is TRBV7-2, the J call TRBJ2-5; a possible D gene is TRBD1 (5 bases). The CDR3 spans 13 residues. The germline CDR1 and CDR2 sequences are SGHTA and FQGNSA. V was clipped by 5 bases and J by 3 bases, with 10 bases between them. The CDR3 spells CASSPRGKETQYF. As DNA, the CDR3 is TGTGCCAGCAGCCCTAGGGGAAAAGAGACCCAGTACTTC.

This clone was observed a single time. The V call is TRBV27, the J call TRBJ2-3; D remains unclear. The CDR3 runs 12 residues. In germline, CDR1 is MNHEY, CDR2 SMNVEV (reference sequence). Trimming cost V 5 bases and J 1 base, with 4 bases left between them. CDR3 residues: CASSGGTDTQYF. The CDR3 DNA reads TGTGCCAGCAGTGGCGGCACAGATACGCAGTATTTT.

The chain has TRBV14 and TRBJ2-3, with 12 bases aligning to TRBD2. V lost 4 bases, J lost 14 bases, and 7 bases stayed unmatched. The CDR3 is 13 amino acids. Germline CDR1 and CDR2: SGHDN and FVKESK. The CDR3 DNA follows: TGTGCCAGCAGCCCTACGACTAGCGGGAGATGGTATTTT. The encoded protein is CASSPTTSGRWYF.